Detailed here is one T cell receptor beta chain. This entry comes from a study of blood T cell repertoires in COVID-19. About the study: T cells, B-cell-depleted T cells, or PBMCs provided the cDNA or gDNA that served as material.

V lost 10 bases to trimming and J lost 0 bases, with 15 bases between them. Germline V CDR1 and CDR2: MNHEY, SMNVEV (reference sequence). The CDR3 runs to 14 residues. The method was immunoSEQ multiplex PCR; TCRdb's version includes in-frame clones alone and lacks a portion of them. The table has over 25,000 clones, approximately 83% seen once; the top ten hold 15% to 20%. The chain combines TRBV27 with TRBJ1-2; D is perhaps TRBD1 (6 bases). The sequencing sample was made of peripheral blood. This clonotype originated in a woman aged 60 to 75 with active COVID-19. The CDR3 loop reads CATMGAWPNYGYTF. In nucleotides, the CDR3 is TGTGCCACCATGGGGGCTTGGCCTAACTATGGCTACACCTTC.